This T cell receptor beta chain was identified during a study of blood T cell repertoires in COVID-19. Across the study: Both acute and convalescent COVID-19 samples were obtained from the United States, Italy and Spain.

Per the germline V gene, CDR1 is SGHRS and CDR2 is YFSETQ. This CDR3 region has 17 residues. V lost 4 bases to trimming and J lost 2 bases, with 21 bases between them. The data were produced by immunoSEQ multiplex PCR, yet TCRdb's version contains in-frame clones alone and is incomplete. Among 200,000 to 300,000 clones, around 80% were seen once, and the ten largest hold over 2%. Sequencing input: peripheral blood. This clonotype was sampled from a man aged 35 to 55 who had recovered from COVID-19. The rearrangement uses TRBV5-1 and TRBJ2-5; D is perhaps TRBD1 (6 bases). CDR3 coding DNA: TGCGCCAGCAGCCGGGGCTCGGGCAGGGGCTTACAAGAGACCCAGTACTTC. Encoded protein: CASSRGSGRGLQETQYF.